One sample yielded the 19 T cell receptor beta chains listed below, sequenced in a study of cytomegalovirus exposure and HLA in healthy donors. PCR employed 60 Vbeta and 13 Jbeta primers. Some clones are missing from TCRdb's copy, which holds only in-frame ones; the method was immunoSEQ multiplex PCR. The sample has some 57,000 clones, about 90% seen once. The specimen sequenced was PBMCs. These receptors were collected from a man aged 25-45 years in good health and CMV-seropositive.

V usage is TRBV30 and J usage is TRBJ1-4; a possible D gene is TRBD1 (5 bases). The V gene's germline CDR1 is GTSNPN and CDR2 SVGIG (reference sequence). CDR3 length: 13 amino acids. V was trimmed by 1 base and J by 3 bases, leaving 6 bases between them. In nucleotides, the CDR3 is TGTGCCTGGAGTGCAGGGCCTAATGAAAAACTGTTTTTT. It is translated as CAWSAGPNEKLFF.

The chain carries TRBV2 and TRBJ2-2, with 10 nucleotides matching TRBD1. The germline V gene has CDR1 SNHLY and CDR2 FYNNEI. The CDR3 covers 16 residues. The V and J ends lost 6 bases and 3 bases, in that order; junction bases with no gene match: 7. CDR3 protein: CASSLDRGRDTGELFF. CDR3 coding DNA: TGTGCCAGCAGCCTAGACAGGGGGCGCGACACCGGGGAGCTGTTTTTT.

The chain is built from TRBV5-1 and TRBJ2-3, with 11 bases that match TRBD2. Germline CDR1 is SGHRS and CDR2 is YFSETQ. The CDR3 is 17 residues long. The J segment lost 3 bases and the V segment lost 3 bases, leaving 9 bases of the junction unmatched. The CDR3 protein is CASSSLTSGSGTDTQYF. For the CDR3, the DNA is TGCGCCAGCAGCTCCCTTACTAGCGGGAGTGGTACAGATACGCAGTATTTT.

The rearrangement joins TRBV29-1 to TRBJ2-3; 8 nucleotides align to TRBD2. V was pared by 3 bases and J by 0 bases, with 8 bases of the junction left unmatched. The germline V gene has CDR1 SQVTM and CDR2 ANQGSEA. The CDR3 length is 16 residues. The CDR3: CSVEGGSGTSTDTQYF. The CDR3 region has the DNA TGCAGCGTTGAGGGTGGTAGCGGGACTAGCACAGATACGCAGTATTTT.

The chain uses TRBV18 and TRBJ2-6; 7 positions match TRBD1. The CDR3 runs 18 residues. From germline, CDR1 is KGHSH and CDR2 LQKENI. Trimming took 0 bases from V and 3 from J; bases not matched to a gene: 8. The CDR3 loop reads CASSPPGRGRFGANVLTF. The CDR3 DNA reads TGTGCCAGCTCACCACCGGGAAGGGGGCGCTTTGGGGCCAACGTCCTGACTTTC.

V and J are TRBV4-1 and TRBJ2-7; 7 bases are a match to TRBD2. V was pared by 2 bases and J by 3 bases, with 10 bases of the junction left unmatched. Germline values: CDR1 MGHRA, CDR2 YSYEKL. The CDR3 consists of 16 residues. The CDR3 DNA sequence: TGCGCCAGCAGCCAAACTAGCGTGGGAAGACTCTACGAGCAGTACTTC. This gives the protein CASSQTSVGRLYEQYF.

The rearrangement joins TRBV2 to TRBJ1-1; D not resolved. The CDR3 loop spans 12 amino acids. V was cut by 6 bases and J by 4 bases, with 9 bases left in between. Germline V lookup: CDR1 SNHLY, CDR2 FYNNEI. CDR3 residues: CASSERLTEAFF. CDR3 coding DNA: TGTGCCAGCAGCGAGCGGCTCACTGAAGCTTTCTTT.

This clone was seen a single time. The chain recombines TRBV30 with TRBJ2-1; TRBD2 matches 11 bases. J was trimmed by 2 bases and V by 6 bases; bases with no gene match: 6. The CDR3 has 15 amino acids. The germline CDR1 and CDR2 sequences are GTSNPN and SVGIG (reference sequence). The CDR3 sequence is CACSPGLAAYNEQFF. The DNA for the CDR3 is TGTGCCTGTTCCCCGGGACTAGCGGCCTACAATGAGCAGTTCTTC.

The chain employs TRBV28 and TRBJ2-1; D might be TRBD1 (6 bases). Germline assignment: CDR1 MDHEN and CDR2 SYDVKM. The CDR3 is 13 amino acids. Trimming pared 7 bases from V and 8 bases from J, leaving 15 bases between. CDR3 region: CASIGGLWHEQFF. The CDR3 DNA reads as TGTGCCAGCATTGGGGGCCTTTGGCATGAGCAGTTCTTC.

V gene TRBV6-6 combines with J gene TRBJ2-7; TRBD1 matches at 8 bases. V gave up 8 bases and J gave up 5 bases; unmatched junction bases: 14. CDR3 length equals 15 residues. Germline assignment: CDR1 MNHNY and CDR2 SVGAGI (reference sequence). This CDR3 is CASLGQGRVLDEQYF. CDR3 in DNA: TGTGCCAGCCTCGGACAGGGAAGGGTTTTGGACGAGCAGTACTTC.

The rearrangement links TRBV29-1 to TRBJ2-3; 9 nucleotides line up with TRBD2. Trimming cost V 3 bases and J 1 base; bases outside gene matches: 2. Germline V lookup: CDR1 SQVTM, CDR2 ANQGSEA. The CDR3 consists of 14 residues. The CDR3 region has the DNA TGCAGCGTTGACCGACTAGCGGGCACAGATACGCAGTATTTT. This codes for CSVDRLAGTDTQYF.

The chain links TRBV4-1 to TRBJ2-7, with TRBD1 identical over 9 bases. CDR1 and CDR2 from the germline V gene are MGHRA and YSYEKL. J gave up 3 bases and V 4 bases, and 10 bases lay outside the gene matches. The CDR3 is 16 amino acids. The CDR3 here is CASSLQPGQGHYEQYF. CDR3 nucleotide sequence: TGCGCCAGCAGCCTTCAACCGGGACAGGGCCACTACGAGCAGTACTTC.

A single count supports this clone. V usage is TRBV7-8 and J usage is TRBJ2-5; weak D call: TRBD2 (7 bases). Germline CDR1 and CDR2: SGHVS and FQNEAQ. Trimming shortened V by 1 base and J by 11 bases, and 14 bases separated the two germline ends. CDR3 length equals 13 residues. The CDR3 DNA reads TGTGCCAGCAGCTTAGGGGGGAGGGGGGAGCAGTACTTC. This encodes CASSLGGRGEQYF.

The chain is built from TRBV6-5 and TRBJ1-5; TRBD1 matches 10 bases. V shed 5 bases and J 4 bases; nucleotides not matched to a gene: 5. The germline V gene has CDR1 MNHEY and CDR2 SVGAGI. The CDR3 extends over 15 amino acids. CDR3 region: CASSRDRGLNQPQHF. In nucleotides, the CDR3 is TGTGCCAGCAGTCGCGACAGGGGGCTGAATCAGCCCCAGCATTTT.

The V and J genes are TRBV21-1 and TRBJ2-1; the D call TRBD1 from the table was never checked on the DNA. TRBV21-1 is a pseudogene segment. This CDR3 spans 15 amino acids. CDR3 loop: CASKTGTGIYNEQFF. The CDR3, as DNA: TGTGCCAGCAAGACCGGGACAGGGATTTACAATGAGCAGTTCTTC.

The V call is TRBV18, the J call TRBJ2-7, with D possibly TRBD2 on 6 matching bases. The CDR3 runs 12 residues. V was pared by 2 bases and J by 7 bases, with 9 bases between. Per germline, CDR1 KGHSH and CDR2 LQKENI. The CDR3 region has the DNA TGTGCCAGCTCACCAGGAGGGGCTGAGCAGTACTTC. This encodes CASSPGGAEQYF.

The chain has TRBV5-1 and TRBJ2-7, with D maybe TRBD2 (5 bases). CDR1 is SGHRS and CDR2 is YFSETQ in the germline V gene. The CDR3 is 14 amino acids. V lost 5 bases and J lost 2, with 14 bases in between. The CDR3 loop reads CASRIVGSPYEQYF. CDR3 in DNA: TGCGCCAGCAGGATTGTGGGGAGCCCCTACGAGCAGTACTTC.

The gene calls are TRBV4-1 and TRBJ1-3; D not resolved. The CDR3 is 16 residues long. Deletions cut 0 bases from V and 0 bases from J, with 9 bases between. Germline CDR1 reads MGHRA; CDR2 reads YSYEKL. The CDR3 is CASSQDGGLSGNTIYF. In DNA form, the CDR3 reads TGCGCCAGCAGCCAAGATGGCGGCCTCTCTGGAAACACCATATATTTT.

V is TRBV12-5 and J is TRBJ1-1; TRBD1 is a possible D gene (5 bases). Trimming pared 1 base from V and 3 bases from J, leaving 21 bases between. This CDR3 is 18 amino acids long. The V gene's germline CDR1 is LGHNT and CDR2 FRNRAP. The CDR3 DNA follows: TGTGCTAGTGGTTTGGCGGCAGGGAGGGGTATATTGGACACTGAAGCTTTCTTT. Its translation: CASGLAAGRGILDTEAFF.